This section outlines one T cell receptor (beta chain) sequence together with its context. The antigen remains undetermined. This entry belongs to a study of cytomegalovirus exposure and HLA in healthy donors. These donors, healthy bone marrow donors, were studied. A multiplex PCR was run with 60 Vbeta primers and 13 Jbeta primers. Profiled with immunoSEQ multiplex PCR; TCRdb holds only in-frame clones, not every one. The sample contains 150,000 to 200,000 clones, roughly nine tenths of which appear only once. The CDR3 covers 15 residues. Germline V gene sequence: CDR1 SNHLY, CDR2 FYNNEI. V lost 4 bases to trimming and J lost 8 bases, with 20 bases between them. Findings and limits, study-wide: It has been reported that TCR beta sequences accurately predicted the HLA-A and HLA-B alleles of most subjects. Analysis was carried out at a later point, and it linked a missense DCLRE1C variant to TCR beta V- and J-gene trimming. A previous analysis found most TCR beta V segments productive roughly 90% or roughly 30% of the time.

The origin of this receptor is a boy between 2 and 10 years old in good health and CMV-seronegative. V gene TRBV2 combines with J gene TRBJ1-2; D unclear. Sequencing was performed on PBMCs. The CDR3: CASSVEVRNWEGYTF. The CDR3 coding sequence is TGTGCCAGCAGTGTAGAGGTCAGAAACTGGGAGGGCTACACCTTC.